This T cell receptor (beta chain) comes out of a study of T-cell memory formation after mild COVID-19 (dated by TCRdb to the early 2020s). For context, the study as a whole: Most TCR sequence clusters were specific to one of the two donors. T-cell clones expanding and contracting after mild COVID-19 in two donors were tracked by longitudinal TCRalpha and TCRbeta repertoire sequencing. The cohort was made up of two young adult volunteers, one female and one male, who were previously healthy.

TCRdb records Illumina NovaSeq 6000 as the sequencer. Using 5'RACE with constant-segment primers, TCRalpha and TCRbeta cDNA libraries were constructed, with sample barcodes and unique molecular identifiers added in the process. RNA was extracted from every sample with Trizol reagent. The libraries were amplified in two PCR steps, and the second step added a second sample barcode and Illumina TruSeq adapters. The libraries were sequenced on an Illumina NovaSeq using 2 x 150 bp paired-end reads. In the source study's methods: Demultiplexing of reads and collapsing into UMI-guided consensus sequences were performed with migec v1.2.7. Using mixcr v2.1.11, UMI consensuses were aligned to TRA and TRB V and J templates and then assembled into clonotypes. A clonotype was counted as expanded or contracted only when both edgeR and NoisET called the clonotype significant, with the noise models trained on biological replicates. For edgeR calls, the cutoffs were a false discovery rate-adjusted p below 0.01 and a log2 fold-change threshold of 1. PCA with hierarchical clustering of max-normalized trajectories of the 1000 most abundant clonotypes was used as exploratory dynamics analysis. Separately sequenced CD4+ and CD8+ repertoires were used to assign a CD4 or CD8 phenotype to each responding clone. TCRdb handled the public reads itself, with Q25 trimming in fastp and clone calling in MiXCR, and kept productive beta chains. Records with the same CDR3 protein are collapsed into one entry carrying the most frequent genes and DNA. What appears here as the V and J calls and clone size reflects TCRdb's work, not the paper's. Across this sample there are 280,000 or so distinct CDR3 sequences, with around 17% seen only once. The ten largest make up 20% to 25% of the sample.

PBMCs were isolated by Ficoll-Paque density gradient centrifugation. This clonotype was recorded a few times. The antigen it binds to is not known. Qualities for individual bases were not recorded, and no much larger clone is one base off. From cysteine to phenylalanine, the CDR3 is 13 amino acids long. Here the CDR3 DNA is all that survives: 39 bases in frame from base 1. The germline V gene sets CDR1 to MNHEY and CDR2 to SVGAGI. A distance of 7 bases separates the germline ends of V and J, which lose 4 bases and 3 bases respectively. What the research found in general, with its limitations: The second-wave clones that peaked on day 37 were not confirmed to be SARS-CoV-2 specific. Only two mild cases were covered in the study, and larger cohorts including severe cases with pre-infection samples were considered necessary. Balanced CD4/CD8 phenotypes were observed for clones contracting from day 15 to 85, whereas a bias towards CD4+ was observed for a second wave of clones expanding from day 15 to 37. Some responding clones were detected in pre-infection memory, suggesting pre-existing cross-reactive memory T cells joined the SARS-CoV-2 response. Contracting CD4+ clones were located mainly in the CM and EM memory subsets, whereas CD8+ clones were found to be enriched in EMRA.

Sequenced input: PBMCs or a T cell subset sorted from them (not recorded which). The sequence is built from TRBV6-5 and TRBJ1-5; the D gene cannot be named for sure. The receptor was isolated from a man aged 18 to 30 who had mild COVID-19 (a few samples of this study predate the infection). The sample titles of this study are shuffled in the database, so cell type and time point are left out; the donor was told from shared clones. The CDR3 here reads CASSSHDNQPQHF. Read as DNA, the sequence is TGTGCCAGCAGTTCCCATGACAATCAGCCCCAGCATTTT.